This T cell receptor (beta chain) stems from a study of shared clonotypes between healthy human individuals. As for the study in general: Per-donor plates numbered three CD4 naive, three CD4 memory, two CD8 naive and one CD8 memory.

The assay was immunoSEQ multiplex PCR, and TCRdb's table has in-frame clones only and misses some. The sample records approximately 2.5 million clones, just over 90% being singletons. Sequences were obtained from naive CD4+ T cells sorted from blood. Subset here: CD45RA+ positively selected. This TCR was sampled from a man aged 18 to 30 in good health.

CDR3 in amino acids: CASSQERSDRGTDTQYF. CDR3 bases: TGCGCCAGCAGCCAAGAACGTTCGGACAGGGGCACAGATACGCAGTATTTT. The gene calls are TRBV4-1 and TRBJ2-3; 8 bases fit TRBD1. The V segment lost 0 bases and the J segment 1 base; nucleotides outside the gene matches: 6. Germline CDR1 reads MGHRA; CDR2 reads YSYEKL. The CDR3 contains 17 residues.